This is a list of T cell receptor beta chains from one sample in a study of immune evolution from preneoplasia to lung adenocarcinoma. Produced via immunoSEQ multiplex PCR; TCRdb's table is partial and in-frame only. The top ten hold roughly 2.8% of the sample, which has some 15,000 clones, 85% seen once. The source material was FFPE lung adenocarcinoma in situ tissue. The receptors here all came from a donor older than 65 with lung adenocarcinoma. Each CDR3 is given with its conserved first and last residue. A D gene is named only where the DNA matches it firmly. Expanded clones are given a class, and other clones once, few, many or no size at all.

d_call j_call v_call clone_size cdr3_aa cdr3_nt
NA TRBJ1-1 TRBV25-1 NA CASSLGGGTLRNTEAFF TGTGCCAGCAGTCTAGGGGGGGGGACACTTCGTAACACTGAAGCTTTCTTT
NA TRBJ2-5 TRBV6-1 NA CASSQGAGQQETQYF TGTGCCAGCAGCCAGGGTGCGGGACAGCAAGAGACCCAGTACTTC
TRBD1 TRBJ2-2 TRBV5-4 NA CASSLAQGANTGELFF TGTGCCAGCAGCTTGGCCCAGGGGGCGAACACCGGGGAGCTGTTTTTT
NA TRBJ2-7 TRBV6-1 NA CASSEAPGPWVEQYF TGTGCCAGCAGTGAAGCCCCAGGGCCGTGGGTCGAGCAGTACTTC
NA TRBJ2-3 TRBV9 NA CASSFSPTSGDTQYF TGTGCCAGCAGCTTCTCCCCCACAAGTGGGGATACGCAGTATTTT
TRBD1 TRBJ2-7 TRBV28 NA CASSSRDRENEQYF TGTGCCAGCAGCTCCCGGGACAGGGAAAACGAGCAGTACTTC
TRBD2 TRBJ2-7 TRBV30 NA CAFDRLAGYEQYF TGTGCCTTCGACCGACTAGCGGGCTACGAGCAGTACTTC
TRBD2 TRBJ2-1 TRBV6-5 NA CASSYSIGHSGRKQFF TGTGCCAGCAGTTACTCCATTGGACACAGCGGGAGGAAGCAGTTCTTC
TRBD1 TRBJ2-7 TRBV14 medium-sized CASSPQGYEQYF TGTGCCAGCAGCCCACAGGGGTACGAGCAGTACTTC
NA TRBJ2-5 TRBV7-8 NA CASSLLSDRETQYF TGTGCCAGCAGCCTGTTGTCAGATCGAGAGACCCAGTACTTC
NA TRBJ2-2 TRBV19 NA CASSIGGSGELFF TGTGCCAGTAGTATAGGGGGGTCCGGGGAGCTGTTTTTT
TRBD1 TRBJ2-7 TRBV25-1 NA CASSSRTGVYDEQYF TGTGCCAGCAGCTCCCGGACAGGGGTTTACGACGAGCAGTACTTC
NA TRBJ1-1 TRBV7-2 NA CASSLVREGTEAFF TGTGCCAGCAGCTTAGTACGGGAAGGCACTGAAGCTTTCTTT
TRBD2 TRBJ2-3 TRBV28 NA CASSSHYPPSGRAPDTQYF TGTGCCAGCAGTTCCCACTACCCACCTAGCGGGAGGGCCCCAGATACGCAGTATTTT
NA TRBJ2-3 TRBV7-2 NA CANSPRLLGQADTQYF TGTGCCAACAGCCCCCGACTATTGGGTCAAGCAGATACGCAGTATTTT
TRBD1 TRBJ1-2 TRBV7-2 once CASSLTGQIYYGYTF TGTGCCAGCAGCTTGACGGGACAGATCTACTATGGCTACACCTTC
TRBD1 TRBJ2-7 TRBV5-8 NA CASSLGGQEWEQYF TGTGCCAGCAGCTTGGGGGGACAGGAGTGGGAGCAGTACTTC
NA TRBJ2-7 TRBV9 NA CASSVAPDYEQYF TGTGCCAGCAGCGTAGCCCCAGATTACGAGCAGTACTTC
NA TRBJ1-3 TRBV21-1 NA CASSKSPILSSGNTIYF TGTGCCAGCAGCAAAAGTCCCATCCTAAGCTCTGGAAACACCATATATTTT
TRBD1 TRBJ1-3 TRBV30 NA CASSSTGGTAGNTIYF TGTGCCTCTTCCTCGACAGGGGGGACTGCTGGAAACACCATATATTTT
NA TRBJ1-3 TRBV11-2 NA CASSLGWDYGNTIYF TGTGCCAGCAGCTTAGGTTGGGACTACGGGAACACCATATATTTT
NA TRBJ2-1 TRBV10-2 NA CASSDHGRGNEQFF TGCGCCAGCAGTGATCACGGCCGCGGCAATGAGCAGTTCTTC
NA TRBJ1-4 TRBV2 NA CATNMGAATNEKLFF TGTGCCACTAATATGGGTGCAGCAACTAATGAAAAACTGTTTTTT
NA TRBJ1-2 TRBV2 NA CASSPQIRANYGYTF TGTGCCAGCAGTCCCCAGATTAGAGCTAATTATGGCTACACCTTC
NA TRBJ2-3 TRBV7-8 once CASNFGGADTQYF TGTGCCAGCAACTTTGGGGGAGCAGATACGCAGTATTTT
TRBD1 TRBJ2-2 TRBV10-3 NA CAISGSPQGGNTGELFF TGTGCCATCAGTGGAAGCCCACAGGGGGGTAACACCGGGGAGCTGTTTTTT
NA TRBJ2-5 TRBV4-1 NA CASSQDRQETQYF TGCGCCAGCAGCCAAGATAGGCAAGAGACCCAGTACTTC
NA TRBJ2-5 TRBV11-3 NA CASSLGGSEETQYF TGTGCCAGCAGCTTGGGGGGCAGTGAAGAGACCCAGTACTTC
NA TRBJ2-7 TRBV13 NA CASSLRGVYEQYF TGTGCCAGCAGCTTAAGGGGGGTTTACGAGCAGTACTTC
NA TRBJ2-2 TRBV7-2 NA CASSPGVGTGELFF TGTGCCAGCAGCCCCGGGGTGGGGACCGGGGAGCTGTTTTTT
TRBD1 TRBJ1-1 TRBV6-6 NA CASSRDRGSTEAFF TGTGCCAGCAGCCGAGACAGGGGGAGCACTGAAGCTTTCTTT
NA TRBJ2-1 TRBV7-2 NA CASSFNNEQFF TGTGCCAGCAGCTTTAACAATGAGCAGTTCTTC
NA TRBJ2-7 TRBV5-8 once CASSFRSGISYEQYF TGTGCCAGCAGCTTCAGGTCAGGGATCTCCTACGAGCAGTACTTC
NA TRBJ2-3 TRBV5-1 NA CASSLDFSGQYF TGCGCCAGCAGCTTGGATTTTAGCGGGCAGTATTTT
NA TRBJ1-5 TRBV28 NA CASKGGRPLNQPQHF TGTGCCAGCAAGGGGGGGCGACCTCTCAATCAGCCCCAGCATTTT
NA TRBJ1-2 TRBV5-1 NA CASSFSSDLSGHYGYTF TGCGCCAGCAGCTTCTCCTCTGATTTGTCGGGGCACTATGGCTACACCTTC
NA TRBJ1-3 TRBV5-6 NA CASSRSGSGNTIYF TGTGCCAGCAGTCGATCTGGCTCTGGAAACACCATATATTTT
NA TRBJ2-4 TRBV5-8 NA CASSLGGQSRNIQYF TGTGCCAGCAGCTTGGGGGGACAAAGTAGAAACATTCAGTACTTC
NA TRBJ2-4 TRBV6-6 NA CASSAERIQYF TGTGCCAGCAGTGCAGAAAGGATTCAGTACTTC
NA TRBJ1-5 TRBV2 once CASSEGTLNQPQHF TGTGCCAGCAGTGAAGGGACCCTTAATCAGCCCCAGCATTTT